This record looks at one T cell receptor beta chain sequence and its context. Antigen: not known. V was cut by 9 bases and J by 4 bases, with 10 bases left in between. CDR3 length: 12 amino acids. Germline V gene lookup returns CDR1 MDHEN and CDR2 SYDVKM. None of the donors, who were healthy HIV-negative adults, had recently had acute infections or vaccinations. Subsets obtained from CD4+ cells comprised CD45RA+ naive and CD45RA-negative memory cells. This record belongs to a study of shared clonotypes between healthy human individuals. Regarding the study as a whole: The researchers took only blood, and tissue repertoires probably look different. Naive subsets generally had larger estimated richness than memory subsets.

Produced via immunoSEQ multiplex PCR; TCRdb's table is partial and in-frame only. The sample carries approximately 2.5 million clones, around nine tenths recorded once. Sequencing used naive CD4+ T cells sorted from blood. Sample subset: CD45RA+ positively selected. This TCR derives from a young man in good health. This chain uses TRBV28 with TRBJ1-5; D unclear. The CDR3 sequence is CASGPSNQPQHF. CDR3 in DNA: TGTGCCAGTGGACCGTCGAATCAGCCCCAGCATTTT.